What follows are 8 T cell receptor beta chains derived from one specimen sequenced in a study of blood T cell repertoires in COVID-19. The data were produced by immunoSEQ multiplex PCR, yet TCRdb's version contains in-frame clones alone and is incomplete. This sample carries 150,000 to 200,000 clones, around 89% of them seen once, and the ten largest clones take 5% to 6.5%. Material for sequencing was peripheral blood. These receptors all come from a man aged 35-49 years with active or convalescent COVID-19.

The chain recombines TRBV5-1 with TRBJ2-2; the D is unclear. Trimming stripped 4 bases from V and 6 bases from J, with 10 bases between. This CDR3 region has 13 residues. Per the germline V gene, CDR1 is SGHRS and CDR2 is YFSETQ. CDR3 sequence reads: CASSRSGSGELFF. CDR3 bases: TGCGCCAGCAGCCGGAGTGGCTCCGGGGAGCTGTTTTTT.

The chain combines TRBV4-1 with TRBJ1-5; 9 bases map to TRBD1. Per germline, CDR1 MGHRA and CDR2 YSYEKL. The V gene end was trimmed by 2 bases and the J gene end by 4 bases; junction bases not matched to a gene: 12. This CDR3 has 18 residues. CDR3 residues: CASSQRLGDRGDNQPQHF. In DNA form, the CDR3 reads TGCGCCAGCAGCCAAAGATTGGGTGACAGGGGGGATAATCAGCCCCAGCATTTT.

The chain couples TRBV12-3 or TRBV12-4 to TRBJ1-4; D not certain. The germline V and J ends were trimmed by 6 bases and 4 bases, with 9 bases remaining between them. The CDR3 length is 13 residues. The CDR3 DNA is TGTGCCAGCAGCCTAGAAGTTAATGAAAAACTGTTTTTT. It translates to CASSLEVNEKLFF.

The chain recombines TRBV9 with TRBJ1-1; D not resolved. The CDR3 is 15 residues long. The germline CDR1 and CDR2 sequences are SGDLS and YYNGEE. Trimming left V 7 bases short and J 1 base short, with 17 bases between. The CDR3 nucleotides are TGTGCCAGCGGCCGAGGGAGTACGTCGAACACTGAAGCTTTCTTT. It specifies CASGRGSTSNTEAFF.

V gene TRBV6-6 combines with J gene TRBJ2-2, with a possible D match to TRBD2 (5 bases). This CDR3 comprises 13 residues. CDR1 and CDR2 from the germline V gene are MNHNY and SVGAGI (reference sequence). Trimming left V 3 bases short and J 5 bases short, with 7 bases between. In nucleotides, the CDR3 is TGTGCCAGCAGTTATCGGGATACCGGGGAGCTGTTTTTT. Translation gives CASSYRDTGELFF.

The chain employs TRBV19 and TRBJ1-6, with a tentative D call TRBD1 (5 bases). V was clipped by 5 bases and J by 8 bases, with 7 bases between them. This CDR3 is built from 12 residues. CDR1 is LNHDA, CDR2 SQIVND, per germline (reference sequence). CDR3 nucleotide sequence: TGTGCCAGTAGTGAAGGGGATTCACCCCTCCACTTT. Its translation is CASSEGDSPLHF. The full variable domain, with the rest looked up from reference TRBV19 and TRBJ1-6, is DGGITQSPKYLFRKEGQNVTLSCEQNLNHDAMYWYRQDPGQGLRLIYYSQIVNDFQKGDIAEGYSVSREKKESFPLTVTSAQKNPTAFYLCASSEGDSPLHFGNGTRLTVT.

The rearrangement links TRBV11-2 to TRBJ2-5; the D gene is possibly TRBD2 (6 bases). Germline lookup yields CDR1 SGHAT and CDR2 FQNNGV. V was pared by 6 bases and J by 5 bases, with 19 bases between. The CDR3 is 15 amino acids. The CDR3 here is CASRPLPPSAETQYF. The CDR3, as DNA: TGTGCCAGCAGGCCTCTTCCCCCTAGCGCGGAGACCCAGTACTTC.

The V call is TRBV5-6, the J call TRBJ2-6; D not resolved. The CDR3 covers 13 residues. Germline CDR1 and CDR2: SGHDT and YYEEEE. V shed 4 bases and J shed 3 bases, with 5 bases lying between them. The CDR3: CASSQFGANVLTF. The CDR3, as DNA: TGTGCCAGCAGCCAATTTGGGGCCAACGTCCTGACTTTC.